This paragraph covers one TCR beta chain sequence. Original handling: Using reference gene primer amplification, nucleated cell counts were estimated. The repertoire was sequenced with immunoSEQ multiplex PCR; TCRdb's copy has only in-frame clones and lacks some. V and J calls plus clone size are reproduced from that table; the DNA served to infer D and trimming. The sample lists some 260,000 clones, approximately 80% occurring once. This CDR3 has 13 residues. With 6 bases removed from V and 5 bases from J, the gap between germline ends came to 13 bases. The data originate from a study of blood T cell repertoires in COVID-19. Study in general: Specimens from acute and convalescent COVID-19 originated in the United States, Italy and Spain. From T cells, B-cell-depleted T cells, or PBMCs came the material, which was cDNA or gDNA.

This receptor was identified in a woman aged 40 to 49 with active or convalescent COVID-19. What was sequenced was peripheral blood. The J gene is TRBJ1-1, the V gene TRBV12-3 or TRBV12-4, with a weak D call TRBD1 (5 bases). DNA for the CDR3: TGTGCCAGCAGCTGGGGGGGAAGGACTGAAGCTTTCTTT. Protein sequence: CASSWGGRTEAFF.